What follows are 32 T cell receptor beta chains derived from one specimen sequenced in a study of shared clonotypes between healthy human individuals. Libraries were prepared by immunoSEQ multiplex PCR; TCRdb keeps only in-frame clonotypes and omits some of them. Among hundreds of thousands of clones listed, around two thirds were seen once. Sequencing was performed on memory CD4+ T cells sorted from blood. The subset was: CD45RA-negative fraction. The receptors originated from a woman aged 25 to 39 in good health.

The rearrangement links TRBV10-3 to TRBJ2-1; 7 bases are shared with TRBD1. The ends lost 6 bases at V and 9 bases at J; junction bases unmatched: 8. This CDR3 is built from 13 residues. CDR1 and CDR2 (germline): ENHRY, SYGVKD. The CDR3, as DNA: TGTGCCATCAGGGCAGGGGGACCCTCTGAGCAGTTCTTC. Translating gives CAIRAGGPSEQFF.

This chain links TRBV7-9 with TRBJ2-2; 9 nucleotides align to TRBD1. V gave up 4 bases and J gave up 5 bases; unmatched junction bases: 5. The CDR3 extends over 15 amino acids. Per the germline V gene, CDR1 is SEHNR and CDR2 is FQNEAQ (reference sequence). The DNA of the CDR3 is TGTGCCAGCAGCTCGGGACAGGGTGGAACCGGGGAGCTGTTTTTT. This gives the protein CASSSGQGGTGELFF.

This clone was counted only a few times. The chain carries TRBV7-8 and TRBJ1-1, with D hard to call. This CDR3 is 14 amino acids long. Trimming pared 0 bases from V and 5 bases from J, leaving 10 bases between. From germline, CDR1 is SGHVS and CDR2 FQNEAQ. CDR3: CASSLARERTEAFF. CDR3 in DNA: TGTGCCAGCAGCTTAGCAAGGGAGAGGACTGAAGCTTTCTTT. Variable domain in full (rest from reference TRBV7-8 and TRBJ1-1): GAGVSQSPRYKVAKRGQDVALRCDPISGHVSLFWYQQALGQGPEFLTYFQNEAQLDKSGLPSDRFFAERPEGSVSTLKIQRTQQEDSAVYLCASSLARERTEAFFGQGTRLTVV.

The chain is built from TRBV9 and TRBJ2-1, with 7 bases matching TRBD2. The CDR3 sequence is 19 residues long. The V gene end was trimmed by 0 bases and the J gene end by 0 bases; junction bases not matched to a gene: 12. Germline CDR1 reads SGDLS; CDR2 reads YYNGEE. CDR3 in amino acids: CASSVEGASGYSSYNEQFF. The CDR3 DNA sequence: TGTGCCAGCAGCGTAGAAGGGGCTAGCGGTTACAGCTCCTACAATGAGCAGTTCTTC.

This chain connects TRBV7-6 to TRBJ2-5; D is perhaps TRBD2 (6 bases). Germline V gene lookup returns CDR1 SGHVS and CDR2 FNYEAQ. This CDR3 spans 13 amino acids. Trimming shortened V by 10 bases and J by 7 bases, and 19 bases separated the two germline ends. The CDR3 coding sequence is TGTGCCACCTCACTCGGGGGTATGGCGACCCAGTACTTC. It is translated as CATSLGGMATQYF.

The chain has TRBV29-1 and TRBJ1-1; D gene uncertain. V was pared by 4 bases and J by 11 bases, with 14 bases between. The CDR3 runs to 11 residues. Germline CDR1 reads SQVTM; CDR2 reads ANQGSEA. CDR3 in DNA: TGCAGCGTTGCCGAAGCTTGGGAGGCTTTCTTT. It yields the protein CSVAEAWEAFF.

This clone was seen only once. This same CDR3 is encoded by further DNA sequences in the sample. The V call is TRBV5-1, the J call TRBJ1-4; the D is unclear. Germline loops: CDR1 SGHRS, CDR2 YFSETQ. The germline V and J ends were trimmed by 2 bases and 4 bases, with 9 bases remaining between them. The CDR3 totals 14 residues. The CDR3 sequence: CASSFWGYNEKLFF. The CDR3 DNA follows: TGCGCCAGCAGCTTCTGGGGATATAATGAAAAACTGTTTTTT.

The V and J genes are TRBV13 and TRBJ2-1; 14 nucleotides match TRBD2. Trimming took 5 bases from V and 6 from J; bases not matched to a gene: 12. This CDR3 is built from 18 residues. The V gene's germline CDR1 is PRHDT and CDR2 FYEKMQ (reference sequence). The CDR3 DNA follows: TGTGCCAGCAGCCAGAGGGGACTAGCGGGAGTTATCGCCAATGAGCAGTTCTTC. Protein product: CASSQRGLAGVIANEQFF.

The chain has TRBV5-1 and TRBJ2-5; 7 nucleotides align to TRBD1. Germline V gene data show CDR1 as SGHRS and CDR2 as YFSETQ. The CDR3 covers 14 residues. V trimming: 0 bases; J trimming: 7 bases; junction bases outside the gene matches: 6. CDR3 sequence: CASSLDRGKGTQYF. Written as DNA, the CDR3 is TGCGCCAGCAGCTTGGACAGGGGTAAAGGGACCCAGTACTTC.

The V call is TRBV7-9, the J call TRBJ1-4, with D maybe TRBD1 (5 bases). The CDR3 loop spans 14 amino acids. CDR1 is SEHNR and CDR2 is FQNEAQ in the germline V gene (reference sequence). V lost 5 bases and J 5 bases, leaving 12 bases between the germline ends. The CDR3 nucleotides are TGTGCCAGCAGCGGCATGTGGGGGAATGAAAAACTGTTTTTT. The encoded protein is CASSGMWGNEKLFF.

There are a few counts of this clone. The genes are TRBV10-2 and TRBJ2-2; 11 bases align to TRBD2. There are 14 residues in the CDR3. The germline V gene encodes CDR1 WSHSY and CDR2 SAAADI. Trimming cost V 7 bases and J 7 bases; bases outside gene matches: 5. CDR3 sequence (DNA): TGCGCCAGCACCTATAGCGGGGGGGGCGGGGAGCTGTTTTTT. Its protein is CASTYSGGGGELFF.

As regards this clone: An end of the junction differs from the germline gene, which may be a read error. The chain couples TRBV2 to TRBJ1-2, with unresolved D. From germline, CDR1 is SNHLY and CDR2 FYNNEI. The CDR3 consists of 12 residues. This CDR3 is CASSEGIVAYAF. CDR3 in DNA: TGTGCCAGCAGTGAAGGTATAGTGGCCTACGCCTTC.

This clone was counted once. This chain links TRBV11-2 with TRBJ2-3; D is perhaps TRBD1 (6 bases). Germline CDR1 and CDR2: SGHAT and FQNNGV. CDR3 size: 15 residues. Trimming shortened V by 5 bases and J by 2 bases, and 14 bases separated the two germline ends. CDR3: CASSDRSGDTDTQYF. The DNA for the CDR3 is TGTGCCAGCAGCGACAGGTCCGGGGACACAGATACGCAGTATTTT.

The chain joins TRBV7-2 to TRBJ2-1; 7 bases map to TRBD2. CDR3 length: 14 amino acids. Per germline, CDR1 SGHTA and CDR2 FQGNSA. The V gene end was trimmed by 1 base and the J gene end by 7 bases; junction bases not matched to a gene: 4. Here the CDR3 DNA reads TGTGCCAGCAGCTTAGGGGGAGGGATGAATGAGCAGTTCTTC. Translating it yields CASSLGGGMNEQFF.

The chain is built from TRBV7-2 and TRBJ1-6; D ambiguous. This CDR3 is built from 17 residues. Germline assignment: CDR1 SGHTA and CDR2 FQGNSA. With 1 base removed from V and 9 bases from J, the gap between germline ends came to 19 bases. CDR3 protein: CASSLGFAESNFSPLHF. The CDR3 DNA follows: TGTGCCAGCAGCTTAGGATTCGCCGAATCGAATTTTTCACCCCTCCACTTT.

V gene TRBV7-2 combines with J gene TRBJ2-7; 12 bases align to TRBD2. The germline V gene has CDR1 SGHTA and CDR2 FQGNSA. J lost 4 bases, V lost 1 base, and 2 bases had no gene match. This CDR3 has 15 residues. DNA for the CDR3: TGTGCCAGCAGCTTAGATACTAGCGGGAGGTACGAGCAGTACTTC. It translates to CASSLDTSGRYEQYF.

The chain is built from TRBV7-9 and TRBJ1-1; the D gene is possibly TRBD1 (6 bases). Germline V gives CDR1 SEHNR, CDR2 FQNEAQ (reference sequence). With 7 bases removed from V and 4 bases from J, the gap between germline ends came to 7 bases. This CDR3 region has 11 residues. The CDR3 reads CASKGGTEAFF. The CDR3 nucleotides are TGTGCCAGCAAAGGGGGCACTGAAGCTTTCTTT.

The J gene is TRBJ1-2, the V gene TRBV4-1; D is uncertain. Germline CDR1 MGHRA, CDR2 YSYEKL. Trimming took 8 bases from V and 1 from J, leaving 17 bases between them. The CDR3 has 15 amino acids. CDR3 in DNA: TGCGCCAGCGGCGTTCTCGGGTCCCGTAACTATGGCTACACCTTC. It yields the protein CASGVLGSRNYGYTF.

This chain uses TRBV6-1 with TRBJ1-1; perhaps TRBD1 as D (5 bases). This CDR3 comprises 15 residues. Germline V CDR1 and CDR2: MNHNS, SASEGT. Deletions cut 2 bases from V and 4 bases from J, with 14 bases between. The DNA for the CDR3 is TGTGCCAGCAGTGAATCAGCGGTTAGGGGCACTGAAGCTTTCTTT. It is translated as CASSESAVRGTEAFF.

V gene TRBV19 combines with J gene TRBJ1-5; D not resolved. The germline gives CDR1 LNHDA, CDR2 SQIVND (reference sequence). The CDR3 loop spans 13 amino acids. Trimming stripped 1 base from V and 9 bases from J, with 10 bases between. CDR3: CASSIGGLGPQHF. The CDR3 DNA is TGTGCCAGTAGTATAGGAGGGTTGGGGCCCCAGCATTTT.

The V gene is TRBV6-1, the J gene TRBJ2-7, with a weak D call TRBD2 (6 bases). This CDR3 comprises 16 residues. Trimming took off 2 bases at V and 5 bases at J, with 19 bases between the two ends. CDR1 is MNHNS and CDR2 is SASEGT in the germline V gene. This chain's CDR3 is CASSEMSTSNRDEQYF. In DNA form, the CDR3 reads TGTGCCAGCAGTGAAATGTCAACTAGCAACAGAGACGAGCAGTACTTC.

V usage is TRBV2 and J usage is TRBJ1-1, with D hard to call. Trimming pared 2 bases from V and 4 bases from J, leaving 14 bases between. Germline CDR1 SNHLY, CDR2 FYNNEI. This CDR3 is 15 amino acids long. The CDR3: CASSEWVGGSTEAFF. Here the CDR3 DNA reads TGTGCCAGCAGTGAATGGGTGGGAGGGAGCACTGAAGCTTTCTTT.

The V and J genes are TRBV27 and TRBJ2-2, with a tentative D call TRBD2 (6 bases). Germline V CDR1 and CDR2: MNHEY, SMNVEV (reference sequence). CDR3 length: 14 residues. V was trimmed by 8 bases and J by 3 bases, leaving 13 bases between them. CDR3 sequence reads: CASRGWEDTGELFF. CDR3 DNA: TGTGCCAGCCGAGGGTGGGAGGACACCGGGGAGCTGTTTTTT.

This clone was counted only a few times. The rearrangement links TRBV15 to TRBJ2-1; a weak D match, TRBD2 (5 bases). The V gene lost 0 bases and the J gene lost 9 bases, with 9 bases spanning the gap. This CDR3 spans 13 amino acids. Germline V CDR1 and CDR2: LNHNV, YYDKDF (reference sequence). The CDR3 sequence is CATSRDLSGEQFF. The CDR3 DNA reads TGTGCCACCAGCAGAGATTTGAGCGGTGAGCAGTTCTTC. Full variable domain (remainder filled in from reference TRBV15 and TRBJ2-1): DAMVIQNPRYQVTQFGKPVTLSCSQTLNHNVMYWYQQKSSQAPKLLFHYYDKDFNNEADTPDNFQSRRPNTSFCFLDIRSPGLGDTAMYLCATSRDLSGEQFFGPGTRLTVL.

The chain combines TRBV5-8 with TRBJ2-7; D call uncertain. Per the germline V gene, CDR1 is SGHTS and CDR2 is YDEGEE. Deletions cut 0 bases from V and 5 bases from J, with 18 bases between. The CDR3 extends over 16 amino acids. CDR3 protein: CASSLGHLPGVDEQYF. DNA for the CDR3: TGTGCCAGCAGCTTGGGGCACCTGCCTGGGGTGGACGAGCAGTACTTC.

This chain connects TRBV7-9 to TRBJ1-3; a possible D gene is TRBD1 (5 bases). V lost 5 bases to trimming and J lost 0 bases, with 20 bases between them. The germline V gene encodes CDR1 SEHNR and CDR2 FQNEAQ (reference sequence). The length of the CDR3 is 18 residues. Here the CDR3 DNA reads TGTGCCAGCAGCAAACCGACCAGGGAGGACGGCTCTGGAAACACCATATATTTT. This encodes CASSKPTREDGSGNTIYF.

This chain connects TRBV6-5 to TRBJ2-1; D uncertain. The V gene's germline CDR1 is MNHEY and CDR2 SVGAGI. This CDR3 spans 15 amino acids. Trimming removed 0 bases from V and 3 bases from J, with 9 bases in between. CDR3 loop: CASSYSLDHYNEQFF. The CDR3 DNA is TGTGCCAGCAGTTACTCCTTGGACCACTACAATGAGCAGTTCTTC.

This clone appeared once. This rearrangement joins TRBV2 to TRBJ2-1, with 12 bases identical to TRBD2. This CDR3 has 17 amino acids. V trimming: 5 bases; J trimming: 7 bases; junction bases outside the gene matches: 12. Germline CDR1 is SNHLY and CDR2 is FYNNEI. The CDR3: CASSPTSGSFSTNEQFF. DNA of the CDR3: TGTGCCAGCAGTCCGACTAGCGGGAGTTTTAGTACGAATGAGCAGTTCTTC. The complete variable domain, with remaining parts taken from reference TRBV2 and TRBJ2-1, reads EPEVTQTPSHQVTQMGQEVILRCVPISNHLYFYWYRQILGQKVEFLVSFYNNEISEKSEIFDDQFSVERPDGSNFTLKIRSTKLEDSAMYFCASSPTSGSFSTNEQFFGPGTRLTVL.

This clone was counted a few times. The chain uses TRBV19 and TRBJ2-3; 7 bases line up with TRBD1. Germline lookup yields CDR1 LNHDA and CDR2 SQIVND (reference sequence). The CDR3 totals 15 residues. The V gene end was trimmed by 8 bases and the J gene end by 4 bases; junction bases not matched to a gene: 12. DNA of the CDR3: TGTGCCAGTCGACACAGGGGATTCGACGCAGATACGCAGTATTTT. The encoded protein is CASRHRGFDADTQYF.

In this sample, this clone turned up a few times. V gene TRBV2 combines with J gene TRBJ1-2; D might be TRBD1 (5 bases). The CDR3 spans 13 residues. V lost 6 bases, J lost 5 bases, and 13 bases lay in between. The germline V gene has CDR1 SNHLY and CDR2 FYNNEI. The CDR3 nucleotides are TGTGCCAGCAGAGCAGGGTCGGGTTATGGCTACACCTTC. This translates into CASRAGSGYGYTF.

The V gene is TRBV5-4, the J gene TRBJ1-1; no firm D call. This CDR3 region has 15 residues. Germline assignment: CDR1 SGHNT and CDR2 YYREEE (reference sequence). V lost 4 bases, J lost 1 base, and 14 bases lay in between. CDR3 loop: CASSTSVAENTEAFF. The DNA for the CDR3 is TGTGCCAGCAGCACCTCCGTGGCGGAGAACACTGAAGCTTTCTTT.

The chain recombines TRBV11-2 with TRBJ1-1, with D tentatively TRBD1 (5 bases). Germline V gene data show CDR1 as SGHAT and CDR2 as FQNNGV. The CDR3 covers 15 residues. Trimming removed 1 base at V and 5 bases at J, with 14 bases between. Here the CDR3 reads CASSLVGVGRTEAFF. CDR3 DNA sequence: TGTGCCAGCAGCTTAGTGGGGGTGGGGCGAACTGAAGCTTTCTTT.